The TCR beta chain under discussion was sequenced for a study of OX40 agonist ivuxolimab in advanced cancers. Some clones are missing from TCRdb's copy, which holds only in-frame ones; the method was immunoSEQ multiplex PCR. The sample carries about 80,000 clones, approximately 84% recorded once. This TCR was recovered from an adult with an advanced solid tumor such as melanoma, head and neck, liver or kidney cancer. The sample in question was CD4+ or CD8+ T cells sorted from blood, obtained in a trial of the OX40 agonist ivuxolimab.

In DNA form, the CDR3 reads TGTGCCAGTAGTATGAGGGGATGGAACACTGAAGCTTTCTTT. It yields the protein CASSMRGWNTEAFF. J is TRBJ1-1 and V is TRBV19; tentatively, D is TRBD1 (5 bases). The CDR3 is 14 residues long. Trimming took off 3 bases at V and 1 base at J, with 9 bases between the two ends. CDR1 is LNHDA and CDR2 is SQIVND in the germline V gene (reference sequence).